This T cell receptor (beta chain) was sequenced for a study of CD4 and CD8 cells across lung adenocarcinoma regions. CDR3 length: 13 residues. CDR1 and CDR2 from the germline V gene are MNHNS and SASEGT. V lost 6 bases and J 3 bases, leaving 10 bases between the germline ends. TCRdb reanalysed the PCR reads using MiXCR and keeps one entry per CDR3 protein. Of about 7,600 distinct CDR3 sequences in the sample, 45% to 55% were seen once. This TCR came from a male donor with lung adenocarcinoma. The CD4 and CD8 labels of this study may be unreliable. The chain recombines TRBV6-1 with TRBJ2-3; no clear D. Specimen: CD8+ T cells from the center of a lung tumor. CDR3 coding DNA: TGTGCCAGCAGGGAAAGTGGGACAGATACGCAGTATTTT. Translating gives CASRESGTDTQYF.